A single sample is the source of the 30 T cell receptor beta chains below, sequenced in a study of cytomegalovirus exposure and HLA in healthy donors. PCR employed 60 Vbeta and 13 Jbeta primers. Data came from immunoSEQ multiplex PCR; TCRdb stores just in-frame clones and leaves some out. Its table records about 190,000 clones. The specimen sequenced was PBMCs. All receptors derive from a man aged 30-40 years in good health and CMV-seronegative.

V and J are TRBV11-2 and TRBJ1-2, with no clear D. The germline V gene has CDR1 SGHAT and CDR2 FQNNGV. The CDR3 has 14 residues. V was clipped by 5 bases and J by 3 bases, with 13 bases between them. CDR3 coding DNA: TGTGCCAGCAGCCTTGGTCGGGAGTACTATGGCTACACCTTC. Translated: CASSLGREYYGYTF.

The V and J genes are TRBV10-3 and TRBJ2-2; TRBD1 might be the D (5 bases). V was trimmed by 0 bases and J by 4 bases, leaving 12 bases between them. This CDR3 contains 16 residues. Germline V gene data show CDR1 as ENHRY and CDR2 as SYGVKD. The CDR3 sequence: CAISESIRQTTGELFF. The CDR3 bases are TGTGCCATCAGTGAGTCGATAAGACAGACCACCGGGGAGCTGTTTTTT.

J is TRBJ2-1 and V is TRBV7-9, with a possible D match to TRBD2 (6 bases). Trimming left V 4 bases short and J 0 bases short, with 10 bases between. The CDR3 is 15 residues long. CDR1 and CDR2 (germline): SEHNR, FQNEAQ (reference sequence). The CDR3 loop reads CASSWGLSSYNEQFF. CDR3 bases: TGTGCCAGCAGCTGGGGACTCAGCTCCTACAATGAGCAGTTCTTC.

This chain connects TRBV6-6 to TRBJ2-5; possibly TRBD1 for D (5 bases). Judging by the DNA end, TRBJ2-7 fits better; the J call may be wrong. The CDR3 runs 14 residues. In germline, CDR1 is MNHNY, CDR2 SVGAGI (reference sequence). The CDR3 region is CASGRQGSTYEQYF. The CDR3 nucleotides read TGTGCCAGTGGCAGGCAGGGAAGTACCTACGAGCAGTACTTC.

This chain uses TRBV6-5 with TRBJ1-1; D is uncertain. Germline values: CDR1 MNHEY, CDR2 SVGAGI. The CDR3 has 15 residues. The V end lost 0 bases, the J end lost 3 bases, and 11 bases lay between the germline ends. CDR3: CASSYSRPRDTEAFF. The DNA for the CDR3 is TGTGCCAGCAGTTACTCGCGGCCTCGGGACACTGAAGCTTTCTTT.

The chain links TRBV9 to TRBJ1-1; D is perhaps TRBD1 (6 bases). The germline V and J ends were trimmed by 2 bases and 7 bases, with 18 bases remaining between them. The CDR3 has 15 amino acids. Per the germline V gene, CDR1 is SGDLS and CDR2 is YYNGEE. The CDR3 DNA reads as TGTGCCAGCAGCGTTCAGCTCCAGGGGTTTGGTGAAGCTTTCTTT. This encodes CASSVQLQGFGEAFF. The full variable domain, in which reference TRBV9 and TRBJ1-1 provide the parts outside the CDR3, is DSGVTQTPKHLITATGQRVTLRCSPRSGDLSVYWYQQSLDQGLQFLIQYYNGEERAKGNILERFSAQQFPDLHSELNLSSLELGDSALYFCASSVQLQGFGEAFFGQGTRLTVV.

The rearrangement joins TRBV11-2 to TRBJ1-2, with a weak D call TRBD1 (5 bases). The V end lost 4 bases, the J end lost 4 bases, and 13 bases lay between the germline ends. Germline V CDR1 and CDR2: SGHAT, FQNNGV. The CDR3 contains 14 residues. The CDR3 sequence is CASSSVKGAYGYTF. CDR3 bases: TGTGCCAGCAGCTCTGTAAAAGGGGCCTATGGCTACACCTTC.

The genes are TRBV6-1 and TRBJ2-1; 11 bases are a match to TRBD1. CDR1 is MNHNS, CDR2 SASEGT, per germline. V shed 4 bases and J 5 bases; nucleotides not matched to a gene: 7. This CDR3 contains 16 residues. CDR3 amino acids: CASSGHPGQGDNEQFF. Here the CDR3 DNA reads TGTGCCAGCAGTGGTCATCCGGGACAGGGGGACAATGAGCAGTTCTTC.

The chain has TRBV6-4 and TRBJ2-3; 8 bases align to TRBD2. Germline-derived CDR1 and CDR2 are MRHNA and SNTAGT. V trimming: 7 bases; J trimming: 1 base; junction bases outside the gene matches: 10. The CDR3 covers 16 residues. CDR3 protein: CASTFRAGVGTDTQYF. In nucleotides, the CDR3 is TGTGCCAGCACCTTCAGAGCGGGAGTGGGCACAGATACGCAGTATTTT.

The chain carries TRBV9 and TRBJ2-7, with 9 bases matching TRBD2. The germline V gene has CDR1 SGDLS and CDR2 YYNGEE. After removal of 0 bases from V and 7 bases from J, the junction contained 8 bases not matched to a gene. The CDR3 has 15 residues. CDR3 residues: CASSVGGTSRGEQYF. For the CDR3, the DNA is TGTGCCAGCAGCGTAGGGGGGACTAGCCGTGGTGAGCAGTACTTC.

This rearrangement joins TRBV6-5 to TRBJ1-1; a possible D gene is TRBD1 (5 bases). Germline-derived CDR1 and CDR2 are MNHEY and SVGAGI. The CDR3 is 13 amino acids. V lost 5 bases to trimming and J lost 9 bases, with 16 bases between them. Here the CDR3 reads CASSISGSAKAFF. In DNA form, the CDR3 reads TGTGCCAGCAGTATCTCAGGGTCAGCAAAAGCTTTCTTT.

The chain uses TRBV4-1 and TRBJ1-1, with TRBD1 matching 11 bases. CDR1 and CDR2 from the germline V gene are MGHRA and YSYEKL. This CDR3 spans 15 amino acids. With V trimmed by 3 bases and J by 5 bases, 5 bases remained unmatched. CDR3 nucleotide sequence: TGCGCCAGCAGCCACGGACAGGGGGCGGGAACTGAAGCTTTCTTT. Translating it yields CASSHGQGAGTEAFF.

The J gene is TRBJ2-6, the V gene TRBV13; D possibly corresponds to TRBD1 (5 bases). V lost 2 bases and J lost 1, with 12 bases in between. The germline gives CDR1 PRHDT, CDR2 FYEKMQ (reference sequence). CDR3 length: 17 amino acids. Written as DNA, the CDR3 is TGTGCCAGCAGCTTATGGGGCAGCCCTTCTGGGGCCAACGTCCTGACTTTC. Amino acids: CASSLWGSPSGANVLTF.

V and J are TRBV19 and TRBJ2-1; D perhaps matches TRBD1 (5 bases). V was cut by 10 bases and J by 0 bases, with 22 bases left in between. Germline CDR1 reads LNHDA; CDR2 reads SQIVND (reference sequence). There are 17 residues in the CDR3. CDR3 nucleotides: TGTGCCACCACCCTGAGCCAAGGGGCCCCCTCCTACAATGAGCAGTTCTTC. Amino acids: CATTLSQGAPSYNEQFF.

The chain joins TRBV27 to TRBJ1-3; D unclear. From germline, CDR1 is MNHEY and CDR2 SMNVEV (reference sequence). The V and J ends lost 8 bases and 0 bases respectively, with 8 bases between them. The CDR3 loop spans 13 amino acids. The CDR3 bases are TGTGCCAGCGGTCGGGACTCTGGAAACACCATATATTTT. Its protein is CASGRDSGNTIYF.

The chain uses TRBV30 and TRBJ1-2; 8 bases fit TRBD1. V dropped 4 bases and J dropped 5; count of bases not matched to a gene: 18. This CDR3 region has 17 residues. Germline CDR1 and CDR2: GTSNPN and SVGIG (reference sequence). Written as DNA, the CDR3 is TGTGCCTGGACCATAGAGGGCAGGGGGCGGATGCCTTATGGCTACACCTTC. This codes for CAWTIEGRGRMPYGYTF.

The chain combines TRBV7-2 with TRBJ2-7; the D is unclear. This CDR3 has 14 residues. Per the germline V gene, CDR1 is SGHTA and CDR2 is FQGNSA. V lost 4 bases, J lost 5 bases, and 15 bases lay in between. Written as DNA, the CDR3 is TGTGCCAGCAGCTCATACGTACAGTGGAACGAGCAGTACTTC. Its translation is CASSSYVQWNEQYF.

The chain recombines TRBV10-3 with TRBJ1-1; 9 nucleotides match TRBD1. Germline CDR1 is ENHRY and CDR2 is SYGVKD. The CDR3 runs to 14 residues. V lost 7 bases, J lost 1 base, and 4 bases stayed unmatched. CDR3 region: CAIIQDRGNTEAFF. The CDR3 nucleotides are TGTGCCATCATCCAGGACAGGGGGAACACTGAAGCTTTCTTT.

The V and J genes are TRBV27 and TRBJ2-1, with 11 bases that match TRBD1. The length of the CDR3 is 15 residues. V was pared by 6 bases and J by 3 bases, with 4 bases of the junction left unmatched. Germline V CDR1 and CDR2: MNHEY, SMNVEV (reference sequence). Here the CDR3 reads CASRSGTGGYNEQFF. The CDR3 region has the DNA TGTGCCAGCAGGTCCGGGACAGGGGGCTACAATGAGCAGTTCTTC.

The V call is TRBV30, the J call TRBJ1-1; D ambiguous. From germline, CDR1 is GTSNPN and CDR2 SVGIG (reference sequence). Trimming took 0 bases from V and 3 from J, leaving 8 bases between them. The CDR3 is 13 residues long. CDR3 sequence: CAWSVVADTEAFF. Here the CDR3 DNA reads TGTGCCTGGAGTGTAGTGGCGGACACTGAAGCTTTCTTT.

The chain couples TRBV7-9 to TRBJ1-2, with D possibly being TRBD1 (6 bases). The V gene lost 4 bases and the J gene lost 6 bases, with 18 bases spanning the gap. Per germline, CDR1 SEHNR and CDR2 FQNEAQ (reference sequence). This CDR3 has 15 residues. The DNA for the CDR3 is TGTGCCAGCAGCTCAACGACAGGCCCTGGGGATGGCTACACCTTC. It codes for CASSSTTGPGDGYTF.

The chain uses TRBV6-6 and TRBJ1-1; D is unclear. Trimming shortened V by 2 bases and J by 6 bases, and 4 bases separated the two germline ends. The V gene's germline CDR1 is MNHNY and CDR2 SVGAGI (reference sequence). This CDR3 is built from 11 residues. The CDR3 DNA sequence: TGTGCCAGCAGTTACGGAGCTGAAGCTTTCTTT. This encodes CASSYGAEAFF.

V and J are TRBV7-2 and TRBJ2-7, with 7 bases lining up with TRBD2. The CDR3 consists of 16 residues. Germline CDR1 and CDR2: SGHTA and FQGNSA. Trimming removed 1 base from V and 4 bases from J; junction bases left unmatched: 10. In nucleotides, the CDR3 is TGTGCCAGCAGCTTAGGGTCGTGGGAGGGTTCATACGAGCAGTACTTC. It encodes CASSLGSWEGSYEQYF.

The chain recombines TRBV13 with TRBJ1-1; TRBD1 matches 7 bases. Germline V gene data show CDR1 as PRHDT and CDR2 as FYEKMQ (reference sequence). This CDR3 has 12 residues. V gave up 8 bases and J gave up 5 bases; unmatched junction bases: 5. The CDR3 region is CASGTGVTEAFF. CDR3 in DNA: TGTGCCAGCGGAACAGGGGTTACTGAAGCTTTCTTT.

The chain combines TRBV9 with TRBJ2-2; D is uncertain. CDR1 is SGDLS, CDR2 YYNGEE, per germline. The CDR3 has 15 amino acids. V lost 3 bases and J lost 2, with 11 bases in between. DNA for the CDR3: TGTGCCAGCAGCGAGCGACCATATAACACCGGGGAGCTGTTTTTT. Translated, it gives CASSERPYNTGELFF.

The V gene is TRBV5-6, the J gene TRBJ1-1, with D uncertain. Deletions cut 4 bases from V and 0 bases from J, with 19 bases between. The germline V gene has CDR1 SGHDT and CDR2 YYEEEE. This CDR3 spans 17 amino acids. CDR3 loop: CASSLESGVWVNTEAFF. The CDR3 coding sequence is TGTGCCAGCAGCCTCGAAAGCGGTGTCTGGGTGAACACTGAAGCTTTCTTT.

The J gene is TRBJ1-1, the V gene TRBV5-4; tentative D call: TRBD1 (5 bases). Germline V gene sequence: CDR1 SGHNT, CDR2 YYREEE (reference sequence). This CDR3 region has 13 residues. Trimming took 2 bases from V and 4 from J, leaving 9 bases between them. The CDR3 spells CASSLGDGTEAFF. The CDR3 region has the DNA TGTGCCAGCAGCTTAGGGGATGGCACTGAAGCTTTCTTT. The variable domain in full, with the rest retrieved from reference TRBV5-4 and TRBJ1-1, is ETGVTQSPTHLIKTRGQQVTLRCSSQSGHNTVSWYQQALGQGPQFIFQYYREEENGRGNFPPRFSGLQFPNYSSELNVNALELDDSALYLCASSLGDGTEAFFGQGTRLTVV.

This chain links TRBV11-2 with TRBJ1-2; tentative D call: TRBD1 (6 bases). CDR3 length: 15 amino acids. Between the trimmed V and J ends, which lost 2 bases and 0 bases, there was a span of 10 bases. Germline loops: CDR1 SGHAT, CDR2 FQNNGV. The CDR3 DNA sequence: TGTGCCAGCAGCTTATCGACAGGAGCTAACTATGGCTACACCTTC. This encodes CASSLSTGANYGYTF.

The CDR3 loop is CASSLGLINYGYTF. The CDR3 DNA is TGTGCCAGCAGTTTAGGACTGATAAACTATGGCTACACCTTC. J is TRBJ1-2 and V is TRBV28; D is uncertain. This CDR3 region has 14 residues. The germline V gene has CDR1 MDHEN and CDR2 SYDVKM. V shed 2 bases and J shed 2 bases, with 9 bases lying between them.

The gene calls are TRBV9 and TRBJ1-1, with 10 bases matching TRBD1. The CDR3 has 15 amino acids. V lost 0 bases, J lost 3 bases, and 2 bases stayed unmatched. Germline lookup yields CDR1 SGDLS and CDR2 YYNGEE. The DNA of the CDR3 is TGTGCCAGCAGCGTAGGGGGACAGGGGTACACTGAAGCTTTCTTT. Its translation: CASSVGGQGYTEAFF.